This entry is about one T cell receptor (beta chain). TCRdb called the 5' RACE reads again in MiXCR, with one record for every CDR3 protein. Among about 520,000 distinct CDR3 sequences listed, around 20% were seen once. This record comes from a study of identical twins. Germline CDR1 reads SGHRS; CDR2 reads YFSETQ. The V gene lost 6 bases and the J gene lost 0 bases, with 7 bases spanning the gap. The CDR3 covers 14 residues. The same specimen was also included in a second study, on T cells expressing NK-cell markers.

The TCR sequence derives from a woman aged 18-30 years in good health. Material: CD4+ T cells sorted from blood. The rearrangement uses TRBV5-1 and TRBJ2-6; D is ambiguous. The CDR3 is CASNSHSGANVLTF. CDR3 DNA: TGCGCCAGCAACAGTCACTCTGGGGCCAACGTCCTGACTTTC. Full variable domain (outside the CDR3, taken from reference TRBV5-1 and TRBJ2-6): KAGVTQTPRYLIKTRGQQVTLSCSPISGHRSVSWYQQTPGQGLQFLFEYFSETQRNKGNFPGRFSGRQFSNSRSEMNVSTLELGDSALYLCASNSHSGANVLTFGAGSRLTVL.